The sequence of this T cell receptor beta chain was determined in a study of T-cell memory formation after mild COVID-19. About the study: Largely donor-specific TCR clusters were found.

Constant-segment primers served in 5'RACE that generated TCR alpha and TCR beta cDNA libraries bearing sample barcodes and UMIs. TCRdb used MiXCR to reprocess the 5' RACE reads, holding one entry per CDR3 protein. The table records some 69,000 distinct CDR3 sequences, approximately 15% of them present only once. Between the trimmed V and J ends, which lost 3 bases and 3 bases, there was a span of 8 bases. Germline values: CDR1 MGHRA, CDR2 YSYEKL. The CDR3 is made up of 13 amino acids. Study conclusions and caveats: Some clones that responded turned up in pre-infection memory, which suggests that cross-reactive memory joined in. Contracting CD8+ clones were enriched in EMRA, CD4+ mainly in CM and EM.

A word on this clonotype: The antigen is not known.

J is TRBJ1-2 and V is TRBV4-1; the D is unclear. The source material was PBMCs or a T cell subset sorted from them (not recorded which). The receptor comes from an adult woman who had mild COVID-19 (a few samples of this study predate the infection). Cell type and time point are not known. The CDR3 protein is CASSQGFDYGYTF. CDR3 coding DNA: TGCGCCAGCAGCCAGGGGTTTGACTATGGCTACACCTTC.